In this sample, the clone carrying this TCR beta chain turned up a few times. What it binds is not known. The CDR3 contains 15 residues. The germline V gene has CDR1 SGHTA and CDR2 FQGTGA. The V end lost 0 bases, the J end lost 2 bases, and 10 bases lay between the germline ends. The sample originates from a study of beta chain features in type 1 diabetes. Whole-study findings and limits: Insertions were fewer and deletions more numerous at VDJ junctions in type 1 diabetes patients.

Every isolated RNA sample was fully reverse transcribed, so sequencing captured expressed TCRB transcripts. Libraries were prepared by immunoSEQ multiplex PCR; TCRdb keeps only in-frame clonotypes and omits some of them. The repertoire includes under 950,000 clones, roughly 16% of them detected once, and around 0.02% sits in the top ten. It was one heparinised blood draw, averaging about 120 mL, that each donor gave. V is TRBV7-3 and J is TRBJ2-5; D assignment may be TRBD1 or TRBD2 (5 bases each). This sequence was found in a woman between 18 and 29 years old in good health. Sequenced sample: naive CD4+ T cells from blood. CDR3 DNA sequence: TGTGCCAGCAGCTTAACGGGGGTGCGTCAAGAGACCCAGTACTTC. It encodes CASSLTGVRQETQYF.